The TCR beta chain under discussion was sequenced for a study of cytomegalovirus exposure and HLA in healthy donors. 60 Vbeta and 13 Jbeta primers were used in PCR. Sequencing was performed with immunoSEQ multiplex PCR; in TCRdb, only in-frame clones are kept and a portion is missing. The sample holds 150,000 or so clones. The V end was cut by 10 bases, the J end by 5 bases, with 34 bases between. This CDR3 is 19 amino acids long. Germline CDR1 KGHSH, CDR2 LQKENI. On this clone itself: Within the sample, other DNA sequences also encode this same CDR3.

Sequences were obtained from PBMCs. The chain couples TRBV18 to TRBJ2-3, with D possibly being TRBD2 (5 bases). The clonotype was recovered from a woman between 50 and 59 years old in good health and CMV-seronegative. The CDR3 sequence: CANPPLIGEGVIKGDTQYF. The CDR3 nucleotides are TGTGCCAACCCCCCACTAATTGGAGAGGGAGTCATTAAGGGAGATACGCAGTATTTT.